This T cell receptor beta chain was sequenced during a study of a mutant IDH1 vaccine in newly diagnosed glioma. Measured with immunoSEQ multiplex PCR; TCRdb has only the in-frame clones, and not every one. The table includes about 25,000 clones, about 70% detected once. The CDR3 has 13 residues. V was trimmed by 2 bases and J by 4 bases, leaving 11 bases between them. Germline V lookup: CDR1 GTSNPN, CDR2 SVGIG (reference sequence). In regard to this clone: What it binds is unknown.

Time point of the sample: week 11, during vaccination. Vaccine doses each comprised 300 ug of mutant IDH1 20-mer peptide, with topical imiquimod. Donors harbored newly found WHO grade 3 or 4 IDH1-mutant, ATRX-lost astrocytomas. The specimen was peripheral blood mononuclear cells (PBMCs), collected from a glioma patient whose treatment included an IDH1 peptide vaccine. The genes are TRBV30 and TRBJ1-2; D possibly corresponds to TRBD1 (6 bases). This TCR was sampled from a man aged 18 to 35 with glioma. Some clones in this sample may be carry-over from other donors' samples. The CDR3: CAWSPQGIYGYTF. The DNA of the CDR3 is TGTGCCTGGAGTCCGCAGGGGATCTATGGCTACACCTTC.